This T cell receptor beta chain was captured by sequencing in a study of a mutant IDH1 vaccine in newly diagnosed glioma. From germline, CDR1 is KGHSH and CDR2 LQKENI. This CDR3 is 15 amino acids long. Trimming stripped 6 bases from V and 2 bases from J, with 14 bases between. Described time point: week 47, end of study. Each dose delivered 300 ug of mutant IDH1 20-mer peptide subcutaneously with imiquimod. Sequencing was performed with immunoSEQ multiplex PCR; in TCRdb, only in-frame clones are kept and a portion is missing. The table includes about 56,000 clones, roughly 76% detected once. In the case of this clone: What it binds is not known.

The chain has TRBV18 and TRBJ2-1; D uncertain. Specimen: PBMCs, collected from a glioma patient whose treatment included an IDH1 peptide vaccine. The TCR originated in a man aged 50-60 years with glioma. The CDR3 here is CASSPVPTAYNEQFF. For the CDR3, the DNA is TGTGCCAGCTCGCCGGTCCCAACGGCCTACAATGAGCAGTTCTTC.